The 22 T cell receptor beta chains in this list originate from one sample, sequenced in a study of cytomegalovirus exposure and HLA in healthy donors (dated 2017 in TCRdb). The library was obtained by the immunoSEQ multiplex PCR assay. The multiplex PCR relied on a mix of 60 forward primers for TCR Vbeta segments and 13 reverse primers for TCR Jbeta segments. Drawn from immuneACCESS, this table holds only the in-frame rearrangements with V and J called that TCRdb kept. Clones are partly lost; checked studies trace under half to an unresolved V gene and leave the rest unexplained. This sample comprises roughly 100,000 clones, around 83% of them detected only once. The ten top clones hold about 3.9% of the sample. Sequencing was done on a sample of PBMCs. The receptor set was obtained from a man under 40 in good health and CMV-seronegative.

The chain combines TRBV10-3 with TRBJ2-5, with 8 bases fitting TRBD2. This CDR3 contains 15 residues. Trimming took 3 bases from V and 2 from J; bases not matched to a gene: 5. Looked up from germline, CDR1 is ENHRY and CDR2 is SYGVKD. The CDR3 reads CAISDVAGKQETQYF. The DNA for the CDR3 is TGTGCCATCAGTGACGTAGCGGGAAAGCAAGAGACCCAGTACTTC.

The chain carries TRBV9 and TRBJ2-7; TRBD1 might be the D (5 bases). CDR1 is SGDLS and CDR2 is YYNGEE in the germline V gene. Trimming stripped 0 bases from V and 0 bases from J, with 7 bases between. The CDR3 extends over 14 amino acids. This chain's CDR3 is CASSVDGASYEQYF. DNA for the CDR3: TGTGCCAGCAGCGTAGATGGGGCCTCCTACGAGCAGTACTTC.

The chain links TRBV7-2 to TRBJ2-5; maybe TRBD1 (6 bases). The V gene lost 4 bases and the J gene lost 5 bases, with 14 bases spanning the gap. The CDR3 length is 14 residues. The germline V gene encodes CDR1 SGHTA and CDR2 FQGNSA. The CDR3 loop reads CASSSPQGWETQYF. CDR3 coding DNA: TGTGCCAGCAGCTCCCCACAGGGATGGGAGACCCAGTACTTC.

This clone occurred once. The chain carries TRBV6-1 and TRBJ2-2, with D perhaps matching TRBD1 (5 bases). The CDR3 runs 14 residues. CDR1 is MNHNS and CDR2 is SASEGT in the germline V gene. The V gene lost 8 bases and the J gene lost 6 bases, with 16 bases spanning the gap. Here the CDR3 DNA reads TGTGCCAGCTTAAGAGTGGCAGGGTCCGGGGAGCTGTTTTTT. Its protein product is CASLRVAGSGELFF.

This clone was seen a single time. The V call is TRBV9, the J call TRBJ2-5, with 8 bases fitting TRBD1. The CDR3 extends over 15 amino acids. Losses at the gene ends were 4 bases for V and 4 bases for J; bases not matched to a gene: 9. Germline values: CDR1 SGDLS, CDR2 YYNGEE. CDR3 in amino acids: CASSMMTGVVETQYF. The DNA of the CDR3 is TGTGCCAGCAGCATGATGACAGGGGTCGTAGAGACCCAGTACTTC.

The rearrangement links TRBV5-1 to TRBJ2-3; 13 positions agree with TRBD2. CDR3 length equals 15 residues. Germline loops: CDR1 SGHRS, CDR2 YFSETQ. Trimming took 7 bases from V and 3 from J; bases not matched to a gene: 5. The CDR3 DNA reads as TGCGCCAGCGGGGGACTAGCGGGACTGACAGATACGCAGTATTTT. This sequence encodes CASGGLAGLTDTQYF. The full variable domain, its missing parts supplied by reference TRBV5-1 and TRBJ2-3, is KAGVTQTPRYLIKTRGQQVTLSCSPISGHRSVSWYQQTPGQGLQFLFEYFSETQRNKGNFPGRFSGRQFSNSRSEMNVSTLELGDSALYLCASGGLAGLTDTQYFGPGTRLTVL.

The genes are TRBV4-1 and TRBJ2-7; no definite D call. The CDR3 extends over 12 amino acids. V lost 0 bases and J 7 bases, leaving 7 bases between the germline ends. Germline V gene sequence: CDR1 MGHRA, CDR2 YSYEKL. The CDR3 region has the DNA TGCGCCAGCAGCCAAGATCTACTGGAGCAGTACTTC. Protein product: CASSQDLLEQYF.

The chain recombines TRBV27 with TRBJ2-7; unclear D gene. The germline gives CDR1 MNHEY, CDR2 SMNVEV (reference sequence). V lost 0 bases and J 4 bases, leaving 10 bases between the germline ends. The CDR3 totals 14 residues. For the CDR3, the DNA is TGTGCCAGCAGTTTATCGGGCCTTTGGTACGAGCAGTACTTC. Its translation: CASSLSGLWYEQYF.

V usage is TRBV5-4 and J usage is TRBJ2-5; TRBD1 agrees at 11 bases. Per germline, CDR1 SGHNT and CDR2 YYREEE (reference sequence). This CDR3 contains 15 residues. The V gene end was trimmed by 4 bases and the J gene end by 5 bases; junction bases not matched to a gene: 7. In nucleotides, the CDR3 is TGTGCCAGCAGCCCGGGACAGGGGGTTGGCGAGACCCAGTACTTC. Its protein product is CASSPGQGVGETQYF.

V gene TRBV7-9 combines with J gene TRBJ2-5; TRBD2 might be the D (7 bases). The CDR3 has 15 amino acids. V lost 5 bases, J lost 1 base, and 14 bases lay in between. CDR1 is SEHNR and CDR2 is FQNEAQ in the germline V gene (reference sequence). CDR3 sequence reads: CASSLRGGAQETQYF. The DNA for the CDR3 is TGTGCCAGCAGCCTAAGGGGGGGGGCCCAAGAGACCCAGTACTTC.

The chain combines TRBV7-8 with TRBJ1-1; no definite D call. Germline values: CDR1 SGHVS, CDR2 FQNEAQ. The CDR3 spans 14 residues. V gave up 5 bases and J gave up 6 bases, with 16 bases separating them. CDR3 bases: TGTGCCAGCAGCCCTACGCGGCTCGGCCCTGAAGCTTTCTTT. Its translation: CASSPTRLGPEAFF.

V is TRBV5-1 and J is TRBJ1-1; D perhaps matches TRBD1 (6 bases). The ends were cut back, 3 bases at V and 4 bases at J, with 13 bases in the middle. Germline V gene data show CDR1 as SGHRS and CDR2 as YFSETQ. The CDR3 runs 14 residues. DNA for the CDR3: TGCGCCAGCAGCTCACAAACAGGGAGCACTGAAGCTTTCTTT. Translated, it gives CASSSQTGSTEAFF.

This rearrangement joins TRBV9 to TRBJ1-2; D may be TRBD1 (5 bases). Trimming left V 5 bases short and J 6 bases short, with 23 bases between. The CDR3 sequence is 16 residues long. CDR1 SGDLS and CDR2 YYNGEE come from the germline V gene. In DNA, the CDR3 is TGTGCCAGCAGTGCACACCAGGGCAGGGCTTCTGATGGCTACACCTTC. This encodes CASSAHQGRASDGYTF.

This rearrangement joins TRBV28 to TRBJ1-5; no clear D. Germline V gives CDR1 MDHEN, CDR2 SYDVKM. This CDR3 is built from 14 residues. Between the trimmed V and J ends, which lost 6 bases and 7 bases, there was a span of 16 bases. This chain's CDR3 is CASSFAGGRQPQHF. CDR3 bases: TGTGCCAGCAGCTTCGCGGGCGGGCGGCAGCCCCAGCATTTT.

V and J are TRBV5-6 and TRBJ1-2; TRBD1 is a possible D gene (6 bases). The germline CDR1 and CDR2 sequences are SGHDT and YYEEEE. There are 16 residues in the CDR3. Trimming removed 4 bases from V and 0 bases from J, with 16 bases in between. Here the CDR3 reads CASSLGQYLTNYGYTF. DNA for the CDR3: TGTGCCAGCAGCCTAGGACAGTACCTTACTAACTATGGCTACACCTTC.

This clone has only one observation. The chain employs TRBV25-1 and TRBJ1-3, with D tentatively TRBD1 (5 bases). V was trimmed by 7 bases and J by 0 bases, leaving 16 bases between them. The CDR3 extends over 16 amino acids. Germline V gene data show CDR1 as MGHDK and CDR2 as SYGVNS. In nucleotides, the CDR3 is TGTGCCAGCACCCCTGACCAGGGCCTCTCTGGAAACACCATATATTTT. Its translation: CASTPDQGLSGNTIYF. The variable domain in full, with the rest retrieved from reference TRBV25-1 and TRBJ1-3, is EADIYQTPRYLVIGTGKKITLECSQTMGHDKMYWYQQDPGMELHLIHYSYGVNSTEKGDLSSESTVSRIRTEHFPLTLESARPSHTSQYLCASTPDQGLSGNTIYFGEGSWLTVV.

The chain's CDR3 is CASSSIQEYYEQYF. DNA of the CDR3: TGTGCCAGCAGTTCCATACAGGAATACTACGAGCAGTACTTC. V is TRBV28 and J is TRBJ2-7; weak D call: TRBD1 (5 bases). The CDR3 runs 14 residues. V lost 4 bases and J lost 3, with 13 bases in between. Germline lookup yields CDR1 MDHEN and CDR2 SYDVKM.

Here the CDR3 DNA reads TGTGCCTGGGGACAGCGTCAATATGAAGCTTTCTTT. Translated: CAWGQRQYEAFF. This chain uses TRBV30 with TRBJ1-1; D perhaps matches TRBD1 (6 bases). Germline CDR1 and CDR2: GTSNPN and SVGIG (reference sequence). There are 12 residues in the CDR3. The V and J ends lost 5 bases and 7 bases respectively, with 14 bases between them.

This chain uses TRBV2 with TRBJ1-1; TRBD1 matches at 8 bases. Germline loops: CDR1 SNHLY, CDR2 FYNNEI. The CDR3 extends over 14 amino acids. Losses at the gene ends were 6 bases for V and 5 bases for J; bases not matched to a gene: 8. This CDR3 reads CASSFRDRRTEAFF. CDR3 nucleotide sequence: TGTGCCAGCAGCTTCCGGGACAGGAGGACTGAAGCTTTCTTT.

The rearrangement joins TRBV5-1 to TRBJ2-1; 8 positions match TRBD2. The germline V gene has CDR1 SGHRS and CDR2 YFSETQ. Trimming at V came to 4 bases and at J to 1 base, leaving 4 bases not matched to a gene. The CDR3 has 15 residues. The CDR3 DNA is TGCGCCAGCAGCAGATTAGCGGGGTCCTACAATGAGCAGTTCTTC. Amino acid sequence: CASSRLAGSYNEQFF. Full variable domain (rest looked up from reference TRBV5-1 and TRBJ2-1): KAGVTQTPRYLIKTRGQQVTLSCSPISGHRSVSWYQQTPGQGLQFLFEYFSETQRNKGNFPGRFSGRQFSNSRSEMNVSTLELGDSALYLCASSRLAGSYNEQFFGPGTRLTVL.

The chain combines TRBV9 with TRBJ1-4; 7 bases fit TRBD1. In germline, CDR1 is SGDLS, CDR2 YYNGEE. V gave up 0 bases and J gave up 7 bases; unmatched junction bases: 9. This CDR3 comprises 16 residues. CDR3: CASSVGLGTEGEKLFF. Here the CDR3 DNA reads TGTGCCAGCAGCGTAGGGCTGGGGACAGAGGGTGAAAAACTGTTTTTT. The full variable domain, rest sourced from reference TRBV9 and TRBJ1-4, is DSGVTQTPKHLITATGQRVTLRCSPRSGDLSVYWYQQSLDQGLQFLIQYYNGEERAKGNILERFSAQQFPDLHSELNLSSLELGDSALYFCASSVGLGTEGEKLFFGSGTQLSVL.

The rearrangement links TRBV6-1 to TRBJ2-7, with D maybe TRBD1 (5 bases). Germline values: CDR1 MNHNS, CDR2 SASEGT. The CDR3 is 15 amino acids. V lost 3 bases and J lost 3, with 15 bases in between. The DNA of the CDR3 is TGTGCCAGCAGTGAGGGAAGGGGCGACCTCTACGAGCAGTACTTC. This encodes CASSEGRGDLYEQYF.